Described below is a single TCR beta chain sequence and its context. CDR1 is GTSNPN and CDR2 is SVGIG in the germline V gene (reference sequence). Trimming took off 4 bases at V and 10 bases at J, with 20 bases between the two ends. CDR3 length: 15 residues. The sample originates from a study of blood T cell repertoires in COVID-19. At the level of the study: COVID-19 samples from acute and convalescent phases originated in the United States, Italy and Spain. T cells, B-cell-depleted T cells, or PBMCs supplied cDNA or gDNA.

Source study methods: Researchers report that nucleated cell counts were estimated from reference gene primer amplification. TCRdb's table, derived via immunoSEQ multiplex PCR, lists solely in-frame clones and lacks some. That table furnishes V, J and clone size, whereas the DNA furnished D and trimming. The sample consists of over 30,000 clones, around nine tenths of them appearing once. The material sequenced was peripheral blood. The rearrangement links TRBV30 to TRBJ1-6; D gene ambiguous. The sequence was obtained from a human donor in a cohort sampled during active COVID-19. The CDR3 DNA follows: TGTGCCTGGATCCCGATTCAAGGGAGATCATCACCCCTCCACTTT. It codes for CAWIPIQGRSSPLHF.